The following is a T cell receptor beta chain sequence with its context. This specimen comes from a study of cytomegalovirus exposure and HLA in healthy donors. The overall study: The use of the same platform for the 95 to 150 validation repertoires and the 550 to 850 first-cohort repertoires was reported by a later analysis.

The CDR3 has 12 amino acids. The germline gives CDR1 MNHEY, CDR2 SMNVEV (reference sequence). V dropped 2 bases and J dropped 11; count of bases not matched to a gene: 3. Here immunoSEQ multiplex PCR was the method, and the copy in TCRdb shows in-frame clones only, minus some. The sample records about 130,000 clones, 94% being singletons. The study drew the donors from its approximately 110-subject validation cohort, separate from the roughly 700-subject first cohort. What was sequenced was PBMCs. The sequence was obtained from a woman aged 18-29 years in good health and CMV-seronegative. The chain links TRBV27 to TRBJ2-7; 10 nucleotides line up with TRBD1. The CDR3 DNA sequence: TGTGCCAGCAGTTTAGGGACAGGGGAGGAGTACTTC. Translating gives CASSLGTGEEYF.